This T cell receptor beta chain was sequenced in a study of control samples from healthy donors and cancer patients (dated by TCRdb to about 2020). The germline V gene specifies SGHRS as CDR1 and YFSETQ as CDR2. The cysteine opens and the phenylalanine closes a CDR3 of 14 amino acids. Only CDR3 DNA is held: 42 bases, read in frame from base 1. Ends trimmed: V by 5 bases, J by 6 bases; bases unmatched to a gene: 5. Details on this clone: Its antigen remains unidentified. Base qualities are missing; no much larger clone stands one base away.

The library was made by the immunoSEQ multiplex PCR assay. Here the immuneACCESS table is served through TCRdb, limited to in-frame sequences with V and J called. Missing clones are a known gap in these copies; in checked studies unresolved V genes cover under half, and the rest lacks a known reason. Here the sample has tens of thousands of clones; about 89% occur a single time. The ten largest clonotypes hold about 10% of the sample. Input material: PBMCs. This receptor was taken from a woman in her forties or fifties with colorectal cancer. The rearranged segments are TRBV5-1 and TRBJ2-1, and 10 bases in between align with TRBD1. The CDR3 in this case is CASREGQGTNEQFF. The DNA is TGCGCCAGCAGAGAGGGACAGGGGACCAATGAGCAGTTCTTC.